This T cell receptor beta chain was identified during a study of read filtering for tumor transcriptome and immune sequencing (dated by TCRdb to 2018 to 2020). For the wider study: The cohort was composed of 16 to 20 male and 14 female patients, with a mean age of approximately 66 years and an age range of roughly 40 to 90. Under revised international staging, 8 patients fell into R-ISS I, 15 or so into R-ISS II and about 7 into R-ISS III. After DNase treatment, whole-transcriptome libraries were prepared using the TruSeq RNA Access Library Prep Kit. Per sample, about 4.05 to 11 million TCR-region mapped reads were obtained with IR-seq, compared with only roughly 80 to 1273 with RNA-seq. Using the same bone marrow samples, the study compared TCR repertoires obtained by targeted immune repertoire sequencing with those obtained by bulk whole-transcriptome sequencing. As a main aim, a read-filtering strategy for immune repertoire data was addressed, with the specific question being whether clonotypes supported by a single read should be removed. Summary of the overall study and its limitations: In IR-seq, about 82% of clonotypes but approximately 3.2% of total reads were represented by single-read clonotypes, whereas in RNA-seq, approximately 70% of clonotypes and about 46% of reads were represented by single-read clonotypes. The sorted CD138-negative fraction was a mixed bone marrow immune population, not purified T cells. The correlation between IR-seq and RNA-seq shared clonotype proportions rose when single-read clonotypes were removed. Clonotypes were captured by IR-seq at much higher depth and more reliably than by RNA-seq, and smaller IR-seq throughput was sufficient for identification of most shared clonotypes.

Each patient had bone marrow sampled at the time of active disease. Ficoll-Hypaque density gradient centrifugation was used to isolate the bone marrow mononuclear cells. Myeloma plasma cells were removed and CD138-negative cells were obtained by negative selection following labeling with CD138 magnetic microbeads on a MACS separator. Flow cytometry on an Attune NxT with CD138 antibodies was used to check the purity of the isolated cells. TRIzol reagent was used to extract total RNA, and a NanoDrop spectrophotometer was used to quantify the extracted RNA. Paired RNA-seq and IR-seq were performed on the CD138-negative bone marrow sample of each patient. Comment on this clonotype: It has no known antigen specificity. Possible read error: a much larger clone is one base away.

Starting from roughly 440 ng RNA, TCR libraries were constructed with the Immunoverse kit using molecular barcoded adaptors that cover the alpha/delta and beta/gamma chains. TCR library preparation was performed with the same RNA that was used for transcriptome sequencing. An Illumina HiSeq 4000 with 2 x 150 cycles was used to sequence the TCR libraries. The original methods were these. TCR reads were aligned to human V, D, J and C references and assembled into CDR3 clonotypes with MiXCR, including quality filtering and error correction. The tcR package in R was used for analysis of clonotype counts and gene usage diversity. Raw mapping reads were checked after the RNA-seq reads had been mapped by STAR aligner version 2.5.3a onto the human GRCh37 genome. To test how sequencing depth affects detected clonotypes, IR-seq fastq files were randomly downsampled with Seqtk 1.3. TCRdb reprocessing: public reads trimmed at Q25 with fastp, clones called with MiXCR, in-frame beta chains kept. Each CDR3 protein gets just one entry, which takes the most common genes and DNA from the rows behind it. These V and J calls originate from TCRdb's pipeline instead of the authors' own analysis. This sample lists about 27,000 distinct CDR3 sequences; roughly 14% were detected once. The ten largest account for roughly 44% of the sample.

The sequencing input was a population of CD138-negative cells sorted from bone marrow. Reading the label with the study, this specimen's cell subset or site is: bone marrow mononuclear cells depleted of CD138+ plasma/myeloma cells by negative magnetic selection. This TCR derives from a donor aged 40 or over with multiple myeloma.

The CDR3 here reads CASSSMPNEQLF. The nucleotide sequence is given as TGTGCCAGCAGCTCGATGCCCAATGAGCAGCTCTTC. Here the chain combines TRBV6-1 and TRBJ2-1, with no reliable assignment of the D segment. As encoded in the germline V gene, CDR1 is MNHNS while CDR2 is SASEGT. The CDR3 goes from the cysteine to the phenylalanine over 12 residues. The retained sequence is limited to the CDR3, 36 bases, with the frame set at the first base.